The sample holds many counts of the clone carrying this T cell receptor (beta chain). RNA transcripts provided the source from which TCR beta CDR3 regions were amplified. The primer set for the first-round RT-PCR of the TCR CDR3 was HTBI. TCRdb recomputed calls from the multiplex PCR reads with MiXCR, one row per CDR3 protein. This table holds about 420,000 distinct CDR3 sequences, around 15% found once. This sample was taken from a study of T cells in Graves' hyperthyroidism and ophthalmopathy. V was cut by 3 bases and J by 3 bases, with 13 bases left in between. CDR3 length equals 15 residues. Germline V gene sequence: CDR1 MDHEN, CDR2 SYDVKM.

The J gene is TRBJ2-3, the V gene TRBV28; no definite D call. Sequences were obtained from blood. The clonotype was recovered from a woman younger than 30 with Graves' hyperthyroidism. The CDR3 bases are TGTGCCAGCAGTTTTAACCCAAAAGTTACAGATACGCAGTATTTT. Translated, it gives CASSFNPKVTDTQYF.